The TCR beta chain described here comes from a study of CD8 T cells in Susac syndrome. At the level of the study: Each patient with Susac syndrome, at the time of blood draw, was therapy-naive, on corticosteroids, or on intravenous immunoglobulin alone. Study results and caveats: The study acknowledged a relatively small number of individuals in its TCR sequencing and HLA analysis.

Reverse transcription of roughly 0.45 to 1 ug RNA was carried out with random hexamers. It was immunoSEQ multiplex PCR that amplified TCR beta CDR3 across 54 Vbeta and 13 Jbeta. MiXCR, applied by TCRdb to the immunoSEQ multiplex PCR reads, yields one record per CDR3 protein. Of 200,000 to 250,000 distinct CDR3 sequences listed, 85% to 95% were seen once; the top ten hold about 0.15%. Concerning this clonotype: No antigen is known for it.

Germline V gene data show CDR1 as GTSNPN and CDR2 as SVGIG (reference sequence). This CDR3 has 13 amino acids. V shed 3 bases, J shed 7 bases, and the junction held 5 bases outside the gene matches. This TCR came from a human donor with Susac syndrome. The sample comprised CD4+ T cells from PBMCs. The gene calls are TRBV30 and TRBJ1-2; 10 bases are shared with TRBD1. The CDR3 coding sequence is TGTGCCTGGAGGAGGGACAGGGGATCTGGCTACACCTTC. Protein product: CAWRRDRGSGYTF.